Each of the 31 T cell receptor beta chains below was sequenced from the same sample in a study of Ad26.COV2.S vaccination and SARS-CoV-2 variants. Treatment here: some 20 received Ad26.COV2.S at low or high dose, single or two shots; roughly five received placebo; per-sample allocation not given. Samples came from day 63 after the first vaccine or placebo injection. The assay was immunoSEQ multiplex PCR, and TCRdb's table has in-frame clones only and misses some. Here the sample spans around 300,000 clones, roughly nine tenths being singletons. Here the sequenced sample was peripheral blood, taken in a trial of Ad26.COV2.S vaccine versus placebo. These TCRs come from a person aged 18-65 years who received the Ad26.COV2.S COVID-19 vaccine or a placebo.

The chain carries TRBV4-3 and TRBJ1-5, with 9 bases matching TRBD1. The CDR3 sequence is 14 residues long. V was pared by 5 bases and J by 5 bases, with 4 bases of the junction left unmatched. Germline assignment: CDR1 LGHNA and CDR2 YSLEER. CDR3 in amino acids: CASSLDRGDQPQHF. The CDR3 bases are TGCGCCAGCAGCTTGGACAGGGGCGATCAGCCCCAGCATTTT.

This sequence joins TRBV7-2 and TRBJ2-1; D not certain. The V and J ends lost 1 base and 6 bases respectively, with 10 bases between them. This CDR3 is 14 amino acids long. Germline loops: CDR1 SGHTA, CDR2 FQGNSA. The CDR3 sequence: CASSLGFTPNEQFF. The CDR3 DNA reads as TGTGCCAGCAGCTTAGGGTTCACCCCCAATGAGCAGTTCTTC.

The chain employs TRBV5-1 and TRBJ1-1; D is unresolved. The CDR3 contains 14 residues. The germline gives CDR1 SGHRS, CDR2 YFSETQ. Trimming removed 3 bases at V and 0 bases at J, with 9 bases between. In nucleotides, the CDR3 is TGCGCCAGCAGCTCCGGGGAGATGAACACTGAAGCTTTCTTT. Translating gives CASSSGEMNTEAFF.

This clone appeared once. V is TRBV11-2 and J is TRBJ2-7, with D hard to call. With 0 bases removed from V and 1 base from J, the gap between germline ends came to 4 bases. The CDR3 is 13 amino acids. Germline values: CDR1 SGHAT, CDR2 FQNNGV. DNA for the CDR3: TGTGCCAGCAGCTTAGACACTTCCTACGAGCAGTACTTC. Translating gives CASSLDTSYEQYF.

This chain links TRBV6-5 with TRBJ2-2; D is undetermined. This CDR3 is 14 amino acids long. Germline CDR1 is MNHEY and CDR2 is SVGAGI. Trimming pared 7 bases from V and 1 base from J, leaving 10 bases between. The CDR3 DNA is TGTGCCAGCACCGCCTCGGGGAACACCGGGGAGCTGTTTTTT. Protein sequence: CASTASGNTGELFF.

This chain uses TRBV19 with TRBJ1-2; D possibly corresponds to TRBD1 (5 bases). CDR1 and CDR2 from the germline V gene are LNHDA and SQIVND (reference sequence). V dropped 10 bases and J dropped 7 bases, with 16 bases sitting between them. The CDR3 spans 12 residues. The CDR3 DNA reads TGTGCCACCCTCGGGACTGCGCGTGGCTACACCTTC. The encoded protein is CATLGTARGYTF.

The CDR3, as DNA: TGTGCCAGCAGCTCAACGGGGCAGGCCTACGAGCAGTACGTC. This encodes CASSSTGQAYEQYV. The rearrangement uses TRBV7-2 and TRBJ2-7, with D perhaps being TRBD1 or TRBD2 (5 bases each). Germline V gene sequence: CDR1 SGHTA, CDR2 FQGNSA. The CDR3 sequence is 14 residues long. Trimming removed 4 bases at V and 2 bases at J, with 12 bases between.

The J gene is TRBJ1-2, the V gene TRBV7-9, with 7 bases that match TRBD1. Unmatched junction bases numbered 2, after V lost 3 bases and J lost 4 bases. CDR1 SEHNR and CDR2 FQNEAQ come from the germline V gene (reference sequence). The CDR3 has 13 amino acids. CDR3 residues: CASSLGTVYGYTF. DNA of the CDR3: TGTGCCAGCAGCTTGGGGACAGTCTATGGCTACACCTTC.

This chain joins TRBV5-1 and TRBJ1-1; D is possibly TRBD1 (6 bases). Germline V gene data show CDR1 as SGHRS and CDR2 as YFSETQ. V was pared by 4 bases and J by 0 bases, with 16 bases between. The CDR3 spans 16 residues. In DNA form, the CDR3 reads TGCGCCAGCAGCCAGAGCGGACAGTCATTGAACACTGAAGCTTTCTTT. Residues: CASSQSGQSLNTEAFF.

The V call is TRBV9, the J call TRBJ1-2, with D maybe TRBD1 (6 bases). Germline CDR1 SGDLS, CDR2 YYNGEE. This CDR3 has 14 amino acids. Trimming shortened V by 4 bases and J by 5 bases, and 15 bases separated the two germline ends. The CDR3 sequence: CASSPGGGNYGYTF. The CDR3 DNA sequence: TGTGCCAGCAGCCCAGGAGGGGGGAATTATGGCTACACCTTC.

In this sample, this clone turned up a few times. The chain carries TRBV12-3 or TRBV12-4 and TRBJ1-2; D remains ambiguous. The V and J ends lost 5 bases and 9 bases respectively, with 13 bases between them. The CDR3 consists of 12 residues. The CDR3 bases are TGTGCCAGCAGTGAAAATTGGCCTCGCTACACCTTC. This gives the protein CASSENWPRYTF.

This sequence joins TRBV6-5 and TRBJ1-2; D is possibly TRBD1 (5 bases). Trimming pared 1 base from V and 2 bases from J, leaving 11 bases between. The germline CDR1 and CDR2 sequences are MNHEY and SVGAGI. The CDR3 is 15 residues long. CDR3 bases: TGTGCCAGCAGTTACTTGCAGGGAGGGAACTATGGCTACACCTTC. It codes for CASSYLQGGNYGYTF.

The V and J genes are TRBV4-1 and TRBJ2-5; weak D call: TRBD1 (5 bases). CDR3 length: 13 residues. Germline-derived CDR1 and CDR2 are MGHRA and YSYEKL. Trimming left V 3 bases short and J 8 bases short, with 13 bases between. The CDR3, as DNA: TGCGCCAGCAGCCAGTCAAAAGGGGTAACCCAGTACTTC. Translation: CASSQSKGVTQYF.

V is TRBV6-5 and J is TRBJ1-5; weak D call: TRBD1 (5 bases). Germline CDR1 is MNHEY and CDR2 is SVGAGI. V was trimmed by 7 bases and J by 6 bases, leaving 19 bases between them. This CDR3 is built from 15 residues. The CDR3, as DNA: TGTGCCAGCACCCCTCCGGGGGGGTACCGTCAGCCCCAGCATTTT. Its translation: CASTPPGGYRQPQHF.

CDR3 residues: CASSIRTVETQYF. The CDR3 region has the DNA TGTGCCAGTAGTATTAGGACTGTCGAGACCCAGTACTTC. V and J are TRBV19 and TRBJ2-5, with D tentatively TRBD2 (5 bases). Germline CDR1 reads LNHDA; CDR2 reads SQIVND (reference sequence). The CDR3 has 13 amino acids. The V end was cut by 3 bases, the J end by 5 bases, with 10 bases between.

The genes are TRBV19 and TRBJ2-6; D is perhaps TRBD1 (6 bases). This CDR3 is 16 amino acids long. Germline V gene lookup returns CDR1 LNHDA and CDR2 SQIVND (reference sequence). The V end was cut by 8 bases, the J end by 0 bases, with 14 bases between. DNA of the CDR3: TGTGCCAGTGGGGAGCAGGGGAACTCTGGGGCCAACGTCCTGACTTTC. It is translated as CASGEQGNSGANVLTF.

This chain connects TRBV6-5 to TRBJ1-5, with D maybe TRBD1 (5 bases). The V end lost 1 base, the J end lost 1 base, and 8 bases lay between the germline ends. The CDR3 runs 15 residues. Germline V gene lookup returns CDR1 MNHEY and CDR2 SVGAGI. CDR3 nucleotides: TGTGCCAGCAGTTACTGGGGGTTGAGCAATCAGCCCCAGCATTTT. This encodes CASSYWGLSNQPQHF.

The chain uses TRBV2 and TRBJ2-7; 14 bases are shared with TRBD2. CDR3 size: 15 residues. Germline CDR1 reads SNHLY; CDR2 reads FYNNEI. V shed 10 bases and J 4 bases; nucleotides not matched to a gene: 9. CDR3 nucleotide sequence: TGTGCCATTACCGGGACTAGCGGGAGTAGGTACGAGCAGTACGTC. It encodes CAITGTSGSRYEQYV.

The chain couples TRBV5-5 to TRBJ2-7, with 7 nucleotides matching TRBD1. The V gene's germline CDR1 is SGHKS and CDR2 YYEKEE (reference sequence). The junction had 11 bases not matched to a gene; V was cut back by 4 bases and J by 4 bases. The CDR3 runs to 15 residues. CDR3 nucleotide sequence: TGTGCCAGCAGCCTTTCGGGACAGTGGTTTTACGAGCAGTACGTC. It translates to CASSLSGQWFYEQYV.

The chain combines TRBV4-1 with TRBJ2-1, with 11 positions matching TRBD1. Germline CDR1 reads MGHRA; CDR2 reads YSYEKL. V was clipped by 4 bases and J by 4 bases; unmatched bases: 9. This CDR3 is 17 amino acids long. CDR3 sequence: CASSRLGQGVMYNEQFF. The CDR3 DNA follows: TGCGCCAGCAGCCGACTGGGACAGGGGGTAATGTACAATGAGCAGTTCTTC.

The chain has TRBV7-2 and TRBJ2-5, with 8 bases lining up with TRBD1. Germline CDR1 is SGHTA and CDR2 is FQGNSA. The CDR3 is made up of 11 amino acids. After removal of 5 bases from V and 11 bases from J, the junction contained 4 bases not matched to a gene. The CDR3: CASSLDRGQYF. CDR3 DNA: TGTGCCAGCAGCCTCGACAGGGGTCAGTACTTC.

This chain links TRBV5-6 with TRBJ1-3, with D uncertain. Trimming removed 2 bases at V and 2 bases at J, with 11 bases between. Germline V lookup: CDR1 SGHDT, CDR2 YYEEEE. The CDR3 is made up of 15 amino acids. The CDR3 nucleotides are TGTGCCAGCAGCTTCGACACAGAGACTGGAAACACCATATATTTT. The encoded protein is CASSFDTETGNTIYF.

V is TRBV7-2 and J is TRBJ2-7; no reliable D call. In germline, CDR1 is SGHTA, CDR2 FQGNSA. This CDR3 has 13 residues. The V end lost 5 bases, the J end lost 2 bases, and 10 bases lay between the germline ends. CDR3 nucleotide sequence: TGTGCCAGCAGCCCCCCTGGGCCCTACGAGCAGTACTTC. This gives the protein CASSPPGPYEQYF.

The chain links TRBV19 to TRBJ1-5; D is unclear. V dropped 5 bases and J dropped 4 bases, with 6 bases sitting between them. CDR1 LNHDA and CDR2 SQIVND come from the germline V gene (reference sequence). The CDR3 loop spans 12 amino acids. The CDR3 DNA follows: TGTGCCAGTAGTGAAATGAATCAGCCCCAGCATTTT. Amino acids: CASSEMNQPQHF. Full variable domain (missing parts from reference TRBV19 and TRBJ1-5): DGGITQSPKYLFRKEGQNVTLSCEQNLNHDAMYWYRQDPGQGLRLIYYSQIVNDFQKGDIAEGYSVSREKKESFPLTVTSAQKNPTAFYLCASSEMNQPQHFGDGTRLSIL.

The chain recombines TRBV19 with TRBJ1-6; TRBD1 agrees at 7 bases. Per germline, CDR1 LNHDA and CDR2 SQIVND (reference sequence). This CDR3 spans 16 amino acids. V dropped 5 bases and J dropped 8; count of bases not matched to a gene: 12. In DNA form, the CDR3 reads TGTGCCAGTAGTTCCACAGGGGTAGGGGCGGATTCACCCCTCCACTTT. This sequence encodes CASSSTGVGADSPLHF.

J is TRBJ1-6 and V is TRBV7-2; 8 bases line up with TRBD1. The CDR3 is 17 amino acids. Trimming cost V 2 bases and J 6 bases; bases outside gene matches: 9. Per germline, CDR1 SGHTA and CDR2 FQGNSA. In DNA form, the CDR3 reads TGTGCCAGCAGCTTAATGACAGGGGCACTCTCTAATTCACCCCTCCACTTT. Its translation is CASSLMTGALSNSPLHF. Full variable domain (outside the CDR3, taken from reference TRBV7-2 and TRBJ1-6): GAGVSQSPSNKVTEKGKDVELRCDPISGHTALYWYRQSLGQGLEFLIYFQGNSAPDKSGLPSDRFSAERTGGSVSTLTIQRTQQEDSAVYLCASSLMTGALSNSPLHFGNGTRLTVT.

V and J are TRBV6-1 and TRBJ2-7; a weak D match, TRBD2 (7 bases). The CDR3 extends over 13 amino acids. Trimming left V 6 bases short and J 4 bases short, with 13 bases between. Germline CDR1 is MNHNS and CDR2 is SASEGT. CDR3 nucleotide sequence: TGTGCCAGCAGCAAGCGGGACACTTACGAGCAGTACGTC. This sequence encodes CASSKRDTYEQYV.

The rearrangement links TRBV6-5 to TRBJ2-5; D might be TRBD1 (5 bases). Germline V CDR1 and CDR2: MNHEY, SVGAGI. The CDR3 length is 13 residues. V was trimmed by 2 bases and J by 4 bases, leaving 8 bases between them. Written as DNA, the CDR3 is TGTGCCAGCAGTTACGGAGACAGAGAGACCCAGTACTTC. Amino acid sequence: CASSYGDRETQYF.

The chain recombines TRBV4-3 with TRBJ1-1; D unclear. Germline CDR1 is LGHNA and CDR2 is YSLEER. Trimming pared 4 bases from V and 1 base from J, leaving 13 bases between. The CDR3 loop spans 15 amino acids. CDR3 residues: CASSPGMEPNTEAFF. The CDR3 DNA sequence: TGCGCCAGCAGCCCCGGGATGGAGCCGAACACTGAAGCTTTCTTT.

V and J are TRBV27 and TRBJ2-2; TRBD2 might be the D (5 bases). The germline V and J ends were trimmed by 4 bases and 3 bases, with 9 bases remaining between them. CDR3 size: 14 residues. CDR1 MNHEY and CDR2 SMNVEV come from the germline V gene (reference sequence). The chain's CDR3 is CASSSRTHTGELFF. In nucleotides, the CDR3 is TGTGCCAGCAGTTCAAGGACTCACACCGGGGAGCTGTTTTTT.

The chain uses TRBV10-3 and TRBJ2-7; 15 bases align to TRBD2. The CDR3 consists of 16 residues. The V gene end was trimmed by 5 bases and the J gene end by 6 bases; junction bases not matched to a gene: 8. Germline CDR1 is ENHRY and CDR2 is SYGVKD. Written as DNA, the CDR3 is TGTGCCATCAGTAATGGACTAGCGGGGGGGCTTCGCGAGCAGTACTTC. This encodes CAISNGLAGGLREQYF.